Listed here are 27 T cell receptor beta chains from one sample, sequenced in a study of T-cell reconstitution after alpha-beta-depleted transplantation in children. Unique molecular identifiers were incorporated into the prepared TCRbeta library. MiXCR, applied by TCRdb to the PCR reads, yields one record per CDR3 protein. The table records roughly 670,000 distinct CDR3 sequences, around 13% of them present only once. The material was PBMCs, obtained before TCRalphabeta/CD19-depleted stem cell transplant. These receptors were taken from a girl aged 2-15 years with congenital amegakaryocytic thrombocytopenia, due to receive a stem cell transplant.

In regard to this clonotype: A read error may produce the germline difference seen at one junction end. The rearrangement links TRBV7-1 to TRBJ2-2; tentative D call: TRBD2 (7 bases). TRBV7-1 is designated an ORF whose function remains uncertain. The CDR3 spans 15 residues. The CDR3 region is CARSSGGANTGELFF. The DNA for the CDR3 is TGTGCCAGGAGCTCGGGGGGCGCGAACACCGGGGAGCTGTTTTTT.

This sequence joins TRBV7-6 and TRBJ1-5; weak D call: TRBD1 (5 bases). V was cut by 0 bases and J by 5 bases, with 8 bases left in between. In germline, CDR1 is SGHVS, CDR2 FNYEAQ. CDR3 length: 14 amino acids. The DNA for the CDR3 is TGTGCCAGCAGCTTAGCGGGGGAGGATCAGCCCCAGCATTTT. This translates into CASSLAGEDQPQHF.

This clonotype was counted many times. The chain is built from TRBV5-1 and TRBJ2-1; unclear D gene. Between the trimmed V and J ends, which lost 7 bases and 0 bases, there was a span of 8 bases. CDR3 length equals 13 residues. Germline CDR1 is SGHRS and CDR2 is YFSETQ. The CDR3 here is CASAASSYNEQFF. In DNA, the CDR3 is TGCGCCAGCGCAGCGAGCTCCTACAATGAGCAGTTCTTC.

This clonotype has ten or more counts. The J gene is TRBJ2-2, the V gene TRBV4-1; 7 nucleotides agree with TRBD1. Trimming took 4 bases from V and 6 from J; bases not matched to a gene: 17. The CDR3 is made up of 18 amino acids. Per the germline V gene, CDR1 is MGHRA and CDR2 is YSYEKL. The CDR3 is CASSPNGEGRGLAGELFF. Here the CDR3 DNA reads TGCGCCAGCAGCCCCAATGGTGAAGGAAGGGGGCTCGCCGGGGAGCTGTTTTTT.

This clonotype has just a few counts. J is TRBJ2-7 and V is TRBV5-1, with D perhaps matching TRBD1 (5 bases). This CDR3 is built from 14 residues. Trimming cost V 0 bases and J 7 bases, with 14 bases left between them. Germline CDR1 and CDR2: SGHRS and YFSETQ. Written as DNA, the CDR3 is TGCGCCAGCAGCTTGGGGGGCGCCTCGAGAGAGCAGTACTTC. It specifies CASSLGGASREQYF.

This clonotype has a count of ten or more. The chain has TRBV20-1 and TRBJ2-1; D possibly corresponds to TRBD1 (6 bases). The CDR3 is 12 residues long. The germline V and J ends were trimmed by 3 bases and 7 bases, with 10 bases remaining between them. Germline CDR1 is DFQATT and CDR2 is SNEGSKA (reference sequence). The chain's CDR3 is CSARTQGNEQFF. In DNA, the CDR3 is TGCAGTGCTAGGACTCAGGGGAATGAGCAGTTCTTC.

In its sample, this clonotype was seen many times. CDR3 nucleotide sequence: TGCAGTGCCAATCAAGGGGCCGCGGGTGAGCAGTTCTTC. Its translation is CSANQGAAGEQFF. The V call is TRBV20-1, the J call TRBJ2-1; D is tentatively TRBD1 or TRBD2 (5 bases each). This CDR3 has 13 residues. Germline V lookup: CDR1 DFQATT, CDR2 SNEGSKA (reference sequence). V was pared by 6 bases and J by 9 bases, with 18 bases between.

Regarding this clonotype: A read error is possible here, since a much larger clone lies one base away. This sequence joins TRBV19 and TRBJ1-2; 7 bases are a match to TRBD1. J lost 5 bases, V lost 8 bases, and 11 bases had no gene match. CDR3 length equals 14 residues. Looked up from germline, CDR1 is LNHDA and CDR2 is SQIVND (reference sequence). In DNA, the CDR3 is TGTGCCAGTCAATGGGACAAGACAGGGTATGGCTACACCTTC. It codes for CASQWDKTGYGYTF.

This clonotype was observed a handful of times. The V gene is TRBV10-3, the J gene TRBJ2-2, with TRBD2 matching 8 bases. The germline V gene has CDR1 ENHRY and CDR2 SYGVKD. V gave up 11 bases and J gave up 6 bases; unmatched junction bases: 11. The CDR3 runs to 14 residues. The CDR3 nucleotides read TGTGCCTCCCAGCGGCGGGAGGAGTCCGGGGAGCTGTTTTTT. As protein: CASQRREESGELFF.

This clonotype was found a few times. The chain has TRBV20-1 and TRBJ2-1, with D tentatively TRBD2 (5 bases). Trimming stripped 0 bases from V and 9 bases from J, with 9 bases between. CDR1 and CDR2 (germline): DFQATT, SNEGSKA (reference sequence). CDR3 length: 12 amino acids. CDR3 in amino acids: CSARDVASEQFF. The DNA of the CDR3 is TGCAGTGCTAGAGATGTAGCGAGTGAGCAGTTCTTC.

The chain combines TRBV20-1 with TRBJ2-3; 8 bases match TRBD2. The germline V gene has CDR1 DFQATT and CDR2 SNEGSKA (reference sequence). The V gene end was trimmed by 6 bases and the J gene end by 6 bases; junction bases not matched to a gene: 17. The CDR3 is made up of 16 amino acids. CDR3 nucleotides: TGCAGTGCCTGGGGCGAGCCTAGCGGGCCGATGGATACGCAGTATTTT. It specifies CSAWGEPSGPMDTQYF.

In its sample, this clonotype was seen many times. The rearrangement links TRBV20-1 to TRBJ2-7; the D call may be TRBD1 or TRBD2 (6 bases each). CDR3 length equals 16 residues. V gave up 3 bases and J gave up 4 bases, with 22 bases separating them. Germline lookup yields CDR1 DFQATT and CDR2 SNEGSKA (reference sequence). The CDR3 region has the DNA TGCAGTGCTAGTCTATTTCGGCGGGACACTACATACGAGCAGTACTTC. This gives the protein CSASLFRRDTTYEQYF.

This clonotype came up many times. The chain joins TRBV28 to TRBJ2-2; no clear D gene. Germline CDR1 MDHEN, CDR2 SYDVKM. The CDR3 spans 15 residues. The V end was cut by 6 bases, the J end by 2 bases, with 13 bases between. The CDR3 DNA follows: TGTGCCAGCAGACCAGCATACGGTAACACCGGGGAGCTGTTTTTT. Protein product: CASRPAYGNTGELFF.

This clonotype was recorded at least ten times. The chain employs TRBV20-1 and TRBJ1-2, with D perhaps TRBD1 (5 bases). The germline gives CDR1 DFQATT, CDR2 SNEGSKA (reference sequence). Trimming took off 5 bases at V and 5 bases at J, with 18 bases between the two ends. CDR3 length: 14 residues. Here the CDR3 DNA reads TGCAGTGCTGGAGGGGACCCCGTGGGGTATGGCTACACCTTC. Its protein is CSAGGDPVGYGYTF.

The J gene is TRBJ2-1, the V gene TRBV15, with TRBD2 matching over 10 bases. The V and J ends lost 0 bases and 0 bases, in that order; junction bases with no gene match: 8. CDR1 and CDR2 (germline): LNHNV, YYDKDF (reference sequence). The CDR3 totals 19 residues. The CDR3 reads CATSREGLAVKSSYNEQFF. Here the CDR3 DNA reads TGTGCCACCAGCAGAGAAGGACTAGCGGTAAAAAGCTCCTACAATGAGCAGTTCTTC.

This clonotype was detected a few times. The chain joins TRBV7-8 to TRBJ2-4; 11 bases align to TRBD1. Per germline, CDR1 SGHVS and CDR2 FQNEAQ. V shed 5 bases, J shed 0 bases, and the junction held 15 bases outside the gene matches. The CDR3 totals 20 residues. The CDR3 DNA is TGTGCCAGCAGCCCGCTCGGACAGGGGGCCAGCGGCCCAGCCAAAAACATTCAGTACTTC. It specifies CASSPLGQGASGPAKNIQYF. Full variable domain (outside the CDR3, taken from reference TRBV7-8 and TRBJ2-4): GAGVSQSPRYKVAKRGQDVALRCDPISGHVSLFWYQQALGQGPEFLTYFQNEAQLDKSGLPSDRFFAERPEGSVSTLKIQRTQQEDSAVYLCASSPLGQGASGPAKNIQYFGAGTRLSVL.

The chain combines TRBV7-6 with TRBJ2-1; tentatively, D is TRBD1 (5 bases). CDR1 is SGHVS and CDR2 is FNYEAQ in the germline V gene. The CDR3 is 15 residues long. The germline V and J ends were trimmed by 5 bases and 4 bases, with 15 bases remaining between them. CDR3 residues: CASSLPLDTYNEQFF. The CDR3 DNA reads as TGTGCCAGCAGCCTTCCTCTGGACACGTACAATGAGCAGTTCTTC.

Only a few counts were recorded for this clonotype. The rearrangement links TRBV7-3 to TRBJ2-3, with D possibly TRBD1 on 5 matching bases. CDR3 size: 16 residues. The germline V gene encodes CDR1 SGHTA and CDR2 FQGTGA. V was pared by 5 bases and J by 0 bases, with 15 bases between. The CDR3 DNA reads TGTGCCAGCAGCCAAGGACAATTGGGTAGCACAGATACGCAGTATTTT. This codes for CASSQGQLGSTDTQYF. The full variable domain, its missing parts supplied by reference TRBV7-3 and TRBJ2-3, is GAGVSQTPSNKVTEKGKYVELRCDPISGHTALYWYRQSLGQGPEFLIYFQGTGAADDSGLPNDRFFAVRPEGSVSTLKIQRTERGDSAVYLCASSQGQLGSTDTQYFGPGTRLTVL.

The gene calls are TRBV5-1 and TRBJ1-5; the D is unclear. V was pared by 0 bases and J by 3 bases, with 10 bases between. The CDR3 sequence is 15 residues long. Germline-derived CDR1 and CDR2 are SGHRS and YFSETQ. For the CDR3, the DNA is TGCGCCAGCAGCTTGGATGGGTCGGTCAATCAGCCCCAGCATTTT. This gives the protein CASSLDGSVNQPQHF. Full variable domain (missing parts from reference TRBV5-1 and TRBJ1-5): KAGVTQTPRYLIKTRGQQVTLSCSPISGHRSVSWYQQTPGQGLQFLFEYFSETQRNKGNFPGRFSGRQFSNSRSEMNVSTLELGDSALYLCASSLDGSVNQPQHFGDGTRLSIL.

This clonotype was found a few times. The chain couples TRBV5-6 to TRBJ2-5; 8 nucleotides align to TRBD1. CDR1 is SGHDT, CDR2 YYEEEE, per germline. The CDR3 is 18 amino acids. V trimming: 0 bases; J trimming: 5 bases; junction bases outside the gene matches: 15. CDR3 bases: TGTGCCAGCAGCTTGGCTCGGGTTCCTGACAGGGGCATGGAGACCCAGTACTTC. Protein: CASSLARVPDRGMETQYF.

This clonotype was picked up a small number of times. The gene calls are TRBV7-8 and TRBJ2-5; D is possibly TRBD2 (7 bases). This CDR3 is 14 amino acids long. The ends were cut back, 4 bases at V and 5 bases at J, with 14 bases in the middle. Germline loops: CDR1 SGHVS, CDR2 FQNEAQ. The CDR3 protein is CASSSIGGEETQYF. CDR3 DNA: TGTGCCAGCAGCTCTATAGGGGGGGAGGAGACCCAGTACTTC. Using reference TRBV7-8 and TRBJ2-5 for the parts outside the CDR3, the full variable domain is GAGVSQSPRYKVAKRGQDVALRCDPISGHVSLFWYQQALGQGPEFLTYFQNEAQLDKSGLPSDRFFAERPEGSVSTLKIQRTQQEDSAVYLCASSSIGGEETQYFGPGTRLLVL.

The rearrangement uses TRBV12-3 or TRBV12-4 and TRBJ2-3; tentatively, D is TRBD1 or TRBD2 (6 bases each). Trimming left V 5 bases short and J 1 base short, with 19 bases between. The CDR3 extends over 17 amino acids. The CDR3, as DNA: TGTGCCAGCAGTACCGGTGAGGGGGGAGCGCGCACAGATACGCAGTATTTT. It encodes CASSTGEGGARTDTQYF.

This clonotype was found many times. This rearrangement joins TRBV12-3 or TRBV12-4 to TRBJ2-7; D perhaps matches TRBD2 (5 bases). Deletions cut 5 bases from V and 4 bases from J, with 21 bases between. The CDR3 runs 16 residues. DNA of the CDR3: TGTGCCAGCAGTCTGAGGGTCCGCGGCTTAAGTTACGAGCAGTACTTC. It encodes CASSLRVRGLSYEQYF.

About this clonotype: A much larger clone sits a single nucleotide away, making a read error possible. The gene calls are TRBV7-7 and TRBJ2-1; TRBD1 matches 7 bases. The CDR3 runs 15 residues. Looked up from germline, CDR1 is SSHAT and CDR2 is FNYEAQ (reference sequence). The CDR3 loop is CASSNDRASYSEQFF. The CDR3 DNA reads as TGTGCCAGCAGCAACGACAGGGCATCCTACAGTGAGCAGTTCTTC.

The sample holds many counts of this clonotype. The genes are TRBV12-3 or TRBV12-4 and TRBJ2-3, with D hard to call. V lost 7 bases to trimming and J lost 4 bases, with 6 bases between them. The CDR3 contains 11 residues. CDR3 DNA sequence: TGTGCCAGCAATTGGGCAGATACGCAGTATTTT. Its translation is CASNWADTQYF.

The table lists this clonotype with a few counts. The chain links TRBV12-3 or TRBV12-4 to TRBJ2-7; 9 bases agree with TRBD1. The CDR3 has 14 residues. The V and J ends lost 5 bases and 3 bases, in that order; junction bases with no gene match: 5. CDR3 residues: CASSPLGQGYEQYF. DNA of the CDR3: TGTGCCAGCAGTCCCCTGGGACAGGGCTACGAGCAGTACTTC.

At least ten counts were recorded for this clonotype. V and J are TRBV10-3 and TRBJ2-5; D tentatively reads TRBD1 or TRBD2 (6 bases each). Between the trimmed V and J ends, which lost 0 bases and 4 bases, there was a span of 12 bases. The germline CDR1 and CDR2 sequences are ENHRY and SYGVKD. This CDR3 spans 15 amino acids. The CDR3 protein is CAISESMGGAETQYF. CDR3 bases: TGTGCCATCAGTGAGTCGATGGGGGGCGCAGAGACCCAGTACTTC.